These 27 T cell receptor beta chains share one sample of origin, sequenced in a study of shared clonotypes between healthy human individuals. The data were produced by immunoSEQ multiplex PCR, yet TCRdb's version contains in-frame clones alone and is incomplete. This repertoire shows roughly 2,500,000 clones, roughly 93% found once; its top ten account for roughly 0.36%. Sequenced sample: naive CD4+ T cells from PBMCs. Subset: CD45RA+ positively selected. The origin of the receptors is a young man in good health. Some clones in this sample may be carry-over from other donors' samples.

DNA for the CDR3: TGTGCCAGCAGTGTCGGGGGATCGCAGTACTTC. Translating it yields CASSVGGSQYF. The chain is built from TRBV6-5 and TRBJ2-7; tentative D call: TRBD2 (6 bases). There are 11 residues in the CDR3. Germline V gene lookup returns CDR1 MNHEY and CDR2 SVGAGI. Trimming took 5 bases from V and 9 from J, leaving 11 bases between them.

The chain carries TRBV7-7 and TRBJ2-5; D remains unclear. The CDR3 has 13 residues. Germline V lookup: CDR1 SSHAT, CDR2 FNYEAQ (reference sequence). The germline V and J ends were trimmed by 5 bases and 3 bases, with 10 bases remaining between them. The CDR3 is CASSTGREETQYF. CDR3 bases: TGTGCCAGCAGCACCGGCCGCGAAGAGACCCAGTACTTC.

The rearrangement uses TRBV5-4 and TRBJ2-2; 8 nucleotides match TRBD1. The CDR3 has 16 amino acids. After removal of 4 bases from V and 4 bases from J, the junction contained 9 bases not matched to a gene. In germline, CDR1 is SGHNT, CDR2 YYREEE (reference sequence). The CDR3 is CASSPRQGRPTGELFF. CDR3 sequence (DNA): TGTGCCAGCAGCCCACGACAGGGGAGGCCCACCGGGGAGCTGTTTTTT.

The V gene is TRBV27, the J gene TRBJ1-1; 7 bases agree with TRBD1. After removal of 6 bases from V and 1 base from J, the junction contained 11 bases not matched to a gene. There are 16 residues in the CDR3. In germline, CDR1 is MNHEY, CDR2 SMNVEV (reference sequence). This CDR3 is CASRPSDRISNTEAFF. CDR3 DNA: TGTGCCAGCAGGCCCTCGGACAGGATTTCGAACACTGAAGCTTTCTTT.

J is TRBJ2-2 and V is TRBV6-5, with 7 bases that match TRBD1. The ends lost 7 bases at V and 0 bases at J; junction bases unmatched: 5. Germline lookup yields CDR1 MNHEY and CDR2 SVGAGI. This CDR3 comprises 15 residues. The chain's CDR3 is CASNHRGPNTGELFF. The CDR3 bases are TGTGCCAGCAACCACAGGGGCCCGAACACCGGGGAGCTGTTTTTT.

V and J are TRBV5-4 and TRBJ2-7; 9 bases line up with TRBD2. Germline V gene sequence: CDR1 SGHNT, CDR2 YYREEE (reference sequence). The ends lost 4 bases at V and 6 bases at J; junction bases unmatched: 5. The length of the CDR3 is 13 residues. CDR3 sequence: CASSTGLAGEQYF. The CDR3, as DNA: TGTGCCAGCAGCACGGGACTAGCAGGCGAGCAGTACTTC.

This clone was detected a few times. The chain employs TRBV29-1 and TRBJ1-5; perhaps TRBD1 as D (5 bases). Germline V CDR1 and CDR2: SQVTM, ANQGSEA. The CDR3 has 13 residues. V lost 4 bases to trimming and J lost 7 bases, with 14 bases between them. The CDR3 protein is CSVGTGVLQPQHF. In DNA, the CDR3 is TGCAGCGTTGGGACGGGGGTTTTACAGCCCCAGCATTTT.

V is TRBV27 and J is TRBJ1-2; no clear D gene. CDR3 size: 14 residues. Trimming shortened V by 5 bases and J by 2 bases, and 12 bases separated the two germline ends. The germline gives CDR1 MNHEY, CDR2 SMNVEV (reference sequence). CDR3 protein: CASSLVRGNYGYTF. For the CDR3, the DNA is TGTGCCAGCAGTCTCGTCCGGGGAAACTATGGCTACACCTTC.

The genes are TRBV28 and TRBJ2-5; 13 bases are a match to TRBD2. V dropped 2 bases and J dropped 5; count of bases not matched to a gene: 5. There are 16 residues in the CDR3. CDR1 is MDHEN and CDR2 is SYDVKM in the germline V gene. The CDR3 protein is CASSLGLAGEGETQYF. CDR3 sequence (DNA): TGTGCCAGCAGTTTAGGACTAGCGGGAGAGGGGGAGACCCAGTACTTC.

This rearrangement joins TRBV28 to TRBJ1-5; the D is unclear. The ends were cut back, 6 bases at V and 6 bases at J, with 12 bases in the middle. The CDR3 loop spans 13 amino acids. The germline CDR1 and CDR2 sequences are MDHEN and SYDVKM. As DNA, the CDR3 is TGTGCCAGCAGCCGCAGAGGCATTCAGCCCCAGCATTTT. As protein: CASSRRGIQPQHF. The whole variable domain, filled in from reference TRBV28 and TRBJ1-5, reads DVKVTQSSRYLVKRTGEKVFLECVQDMDHENMFWYRQDPGLGLRLIYFSYDVKMKEKGDIPEGYSVSREKKERFSLILESASTNQTSMYLCASSRRGIQPQHFGDGTRLSIL.

The J gene is TRBJ1-2, the V gene TRBV10-3; tentatively, D is TRBD1 (5 bases). The CDR3 consists of 13 residues. Between the trimmed V and J ends, which lost 3 bases and 2 bases, there was a span of 7 bases. Germline CDR1 reads ENHRY; CDR2 reads SYGVKD. In nucleotides, the CDR3 is TGTGCCATCAGTGATGGGACGAACTATGGCTACACCTTC. Translation: CAISDGTNYGYTF.

Regarding this clone: Different DNA sequences within this sample yield the same CDR3. J is TRBJ2-2 and V is TRBV5-6; D gene uncertain. The CDR3 consists of 12 residues. V lost 5 bases and J lost 2, with 4 bases in between. Germline CDR1 SGHDT, CDR2 YYEEEE. In DNA form, the CDR3 reads TGTGCCAGCAGTCCTAACACCGGGGAGCTGTTTTTT. Its translation: CASSPNTGELFF.

The gene calls are TRBV5-1 and TRBJ2-2, with a weak D call TRBD2 (5 bases). The germline gives CDR1 SGHRS, CDR2 YFSETQ. V lost 2 bases and J 4 bases, leaving 12 bases between the germline ends. This CDR3 has 15 residues. DNA for the CDR3: TGCGCCAGCAGCTTAACCGGGATCCCCACCGGGGAGCTGTTTTTT. This gives the protein CASSLTGIPTGELFF.

This chain links TRBV9 with TRBJ2-6; 11 bases are a match to TRBD2. CDR1 and CDR2 (germline): SGDLS, YYNGEE. V was clipped by 2 bases and J by 0 bases; unmatched bases: 10. CDR3 length: 20 residues. Here the CDR3 DNA reads TGTGCCAGCAGCGTTCCCTCCCGGACTAGCGGGCGCTCTGGGGCCAACGTCCTGACTTTC. Residues: CASSVPSRTSGRSGANVLTF.

The chain recombines TRBV25-1 with TRBJ2-4; no clear D. Germline loops: CDR1 MGHDK, CDR2 SYGVNS. Deletions cut 3 bases from V and 1 base from J, with 10 bases between. This CDR3 region has 15 residues. CDR3 coding DNA: TGTGCCAGCAGTGACTCCCTAAGGGCCAAAAACATTCAGTACTTC. It specifies CASSDSLRAKNIQYF.

The chain couples TRBV19 to TRBJ2-1, with 8 positions matching TRBD2. The CDR3 extends over 16 amino acids. The V segment lost 6 bases and the J segment 0 bases; nucleotides outside the gene matches: 7. Looked up from germline, CDR1 is LNHDA and CDR2 is SQIVND (reference sequence). CDR3 in amino acids: CASRGSGSSSYNEQFF. In DNA form, the CDR3 reads TGTGCCAGTAGAGGGAGCGGGAGTAGCTCCTACAATGAGCAGTTCTTC.

Comments on this clone: Other DNA sequences in this sample translate to the same CDR3. The chain joins TRBV5-1 to TRBJ2-1, with D unresolved. This CDR3 has 13 amino acids. Between the trimmed V and J ends, which lost 0 bases and 6 bases, there was a span of 7 bases. In germline, CDR1 is SGHRS, CDR2 YFSETQ. The CDR3 is CASSLAGLNEQFF. CDR3 DNA sequence: TGCGCCAGCAGCTTGGCAGGCCTCAATGAGCAGTTCTTC.

Concerning this clone: At the DNA level, this CDR3 is encoded by other sequences in the same sample as well. The chain links TRBV7-9 to TRBJ1-4; TRBD1 might be the D (6 bases). CDR3 length equals 15 residues. Trimming stripped 1 base from V and 5 bases from J, with 11 bases between. Germline-derived CDR1 and CDR2 are SEHNR and FQNEAQ (reference sequence). The CDR3 bases are TGTGCCAGCAGCTTAGGGACAGCTGGGAATGAAAAACTGTTTTTT. Translating it yields CASSLGTAGNEKLFF.

On this clone itself: At the DNA level, this CDR3 is encoded by other sequences in the same sample as well. V usage is TRBV5-1 and J usage is TRBJ2-2; 9 bases line up with TRBD2. The V segment lost 2 bases and the J segment 2 bases; nucleotides outside the gene matches: 1. CDR3 size: 15 residues. Germline V gene data show CDR1 as SGHRS and CDR2 as YFSETQ. The CDR3 here is CASSLAGGNTGELFF. CDR3 nucleotides: TGCGCCAGCAGCTTAGCGGGGGGAAACACCGGGGAGCTGTTTTTT.

The DNA of the CDR3 is TGTGCCTGGAGTGTAGGCATCGAAGAAGCTTTCTTT. Protein: CAWSVGIEEAFF. The gene calls are TRBV30 and TRBJ1-1; no clear D. Germline-derived CDR1 and CDR2 are GTSNPN and SVGIG (reference sequence). V lost 0 bases to trimming and J lost 8 bases, with 10 bases between them. The CDR3 totals 12 residues.

A remark on this clone: This same CDR3 is encoded by further DNA sequences in the sample. V and J are TRBV28 and TRBJ2-7, with 11 positions matching TRBD2. CDR1 is MDHEN and CDR2 is SYDVKM in the germline V gene. This CDR3 spans 16 amino acids. V dropped 3 bases and J dropped 1; count of bases not matched to a gene: 5. The CDR3 region has the DNA TGTGCCAGCAGTTTTCTAGCGGGAGGCCCATCCTACGAGCAGTACTTC. Translated, it gives CASSFLAGGPSYEQYF.

The CDR3, as DNA: TGTGCCAGCAGCTTAGGCCAGGGTTTCACAGATACGCAGTATTTT. Amino acid sequence: CASSLGQGFTDTQYF. The genes are TRBV7-2 and TRBJ2-3; D may be TRBD1 (5 bases). V was cut by 1 base and J by 2 bases, with 10 bases left in between. Germline CDR1 SGHTA, CDR2 FQGNSA. The CDR3 is 15 residues long.

The V and J genes are TRBV25-1 and TRBJ2-5; TRBD1 agrees at 8 bases. The J call may be faulty, since TRBJ2-7 better matches the DNA end. Per the germline V gene, CDR1 is MGHDK and CDR2 is SYGVNS. The CDR3 loop spans 15 amino acids. The CDR3 is CASSDATGDLYEQYF. DNA of the CDR3: TGTGCCAGCAGTGATGCGACAGGGGACCTCTACGAGCAGTACTTC.

For the CDR3, the DNA is TGTGCCAGCAGCAGAGCCTGGACAGGGGCGGCGAACTATGGCTACACCTTC. Its protein product is CASSRAWTGAANYGYTF. The chain uses TRBV28 and TRBJ1-2, with 9 bases matching TRBD1. The CDR3 contains 17 residues. V was pared by 6 bases and J by 2 bases, with 13 bases of the junction left unmatched. Germline lookup yields CDR1 MDHEN and CDR2 SYDVKM.

The V and J genes are TRBV4-1 and TRBJ2-6; possible D gene TRBD2, 6 bases. With 0 bases removed from V and 2 bases from J, the gap between germline ends came to 8 bases. This CDR3 comprises 16 residues. Germline-derived CDR1 and CDR2 are MGHRA and YSYEKL. The CDR3 loop is CASSQDSGAGANVLTF. The DNA for the CDR3 is TGCGCCAGCAGCCAAGATTCGGGGGCTGGGGCCAACGTCCTGACTTTC.

The chain combines TRBV15 with TRBJ2-1, with D tentatively TRBD2 (6 bases). The V and J ends lost 1 base and 0 bases respectively, with 10 bases between them. Germline V gene sequence: CDR1 LNHNV, CDR2 YYDKDF (reference sequence). The CDR3 consists of 16 residues. For the CDR3, the DNA is TGTGCCACCAGCAGAGCCGGACTACCCTCCTACAATGAGCAGTTCTTC. The encoded protein is CATSRAGLPSYNEQFF.

Points on this clone: The same CDR3 is also encoded by other DNA sequences in this sample. The rearrangement links TRBV6-5 to TRBJ1-5; D uncertain. Trimming removed 2 bases at V and 6 bases at J, with 8 bases between. The CDR3 spans 13 residues. Per the germline V gene, CDR1 is MNHEY and CDR2 is SVGAGI. In DNA, the CDR3 is TGTGCCAGCAGTTACGGGGATGGTCAGCCCCAGCATTTT. Translating it yields CASSYGDGQPQHF.